The rows below give T cell receptor beta chains drawn from one sample of a study of CD8 T cells in ankylosing spondylitis. TCRdb processed the 5' RACE reads anew with MiXCR; each CDR3 protein has one entry. The table has approximately 350,000 distinct CDR3 sequences, 20% to 25% seen once; the top ten hold approximately 14%. Sequenced sample: blood, either unsorted or a sorted T cell fraction (not recorded which). Receptor source: a male donor with ankylosing spondylitis or in good health (not recorded which). Each CDR3 is given with its conserved first and last residue. D genes are given only for firm matches. Not all rows give a size; the values are once, few, many and, for expanded clones, a class.

.	TRBJ1-2	14	.	TRBV5-5	TGTGCCAGCAGCTTGGGCAGTGGGGCAGGGGGCTACACCTTC	CASSLGSGAGGYTF
.	TRBJ2-5	16	few	TRBV4-1	TGCGCCAGCAGCCAAGAGTCGCAGGCAGGCCAAGAGACCCAGTACTTC	CASSQESQAGQETQYF
.	TRBJ2-4	16	few	TRBV27	TGTGCCAGCAGTCCCCACAAGACTCCCCCCCGGAACATTCAGTACTTC	CASSPHKTPPRNIQYF
.	TRBJ2-1	14	few	TRBV12-3/TRBV12-4	TGTGCCAGCAGTTCGCGGGACAACCACAATGAGCAGTTCTTC	CASSSRDNHNEQFF
.	TRBJ2-7	16	.	TRBV7-9	TGTGCCAGCAGCTTAGAACCCCCAGGGTTCTCCTACGAGCAGTACTTC	CASSLEPPGFSYEQYF
.	TRBJ1-2	14	.	TRBV7-8	TGTGCCAGCCGCGGGACACGAGCTAACTATGGCTACACCTTC	CASRGTRANYGYTF
.	TRBJ2-7	14	few	TRBV20-1	TGCAGTGCTCCGAGCGACAGGGACTTGCGGGAGCAGTACTTC	CSAPSDRDLREQYF
.	TRBJ1-5	13	.	TRBV27	TGTGCCAGCAGCCCCCAGCTGGGACAGCCCCAGCATTTT	CASSPQLGQPQHF
.	TRBJ1-2	15	.	TRBV19	TGTGCCAGTAGTGAGAACGTGGGGACGCGCTATGGCTACACCTTC	CASSENVGTRYGYTF
.	TRBJ2-7	15	many	TRBV4-1	TGCGCCAGCAGCCAAGAGGGCCCTAGCTCCTACGAGCAGTACTTC	CASSQEGPSSYEQYF
.	TRBJ1-4	14	.	TRBV28	TGTGCCAGCAGTTTATGGGCAGGGGCTGAAAAACTGTTTTTT	CASSLWAGAEKLFF
.	TRBJ2-3	14	.	TRBV6-1	TGTGCCAGCAGCCTCCCGGGGGAGACAGATACGCAGTATTTT	CASSLPGETDTQYF
TRBD1	TRBJ2-3	14	few	TRBV5-1	TGCGCCAGCAGCTTCGAGGGGACAGGAGATACGCAGTATTTT	CASSFEGTGDTQYF
.	TRBJ2-7	15	.	TRBV4-1	TGCGCCAGCAGCCAAGATGCTAGCACATACTACGAGCAGTACTTC	CASSQDASTYYEQYF
.	TRBJ2-7	13	once	TRBV4-1	TGCGCCAGCAGCCAAGATGAACGTTACGAGCAGTACTTC	CASSQDERYEQYF
.	TRBJ2-2	12	few	TRBV20-1	TGCAGTGCGCCGGGAGTCACCGGGGAGCTGTTTTTT	CSAPGVTGELFF
.	TRBJ2-1	11	.	TRBV30	TGTGCCTGGACAGTTGCGAATGAGCAGTTCTTC	CAWTVANEQFF
.	TRBJ2-1	15	few	TRBV11-2	TGTGCCAGCAGCCCGCCGACGAGCTCCTACAATGAGCAGTTCTTC	CASSPPTSSYNEQFF
.	TRBJ2-3	16	.	TRBV12-3/TRBV12-4	TGTGCCAGCAGTTCCGCCCTACTGCAGGCTGAGGGTACGCAGTATTTT	CASSSALLQAEGTQYF
.	TRBJ2-1	15	few	TRBV29-1	TGCAGCGTTGAAGAGAAGGGTAGCCCGTCAAATGAGCAGTTCTTC	CSVEEKGSPSNEQFF
.	TRBJ1-1	16	.	TRBV27	TGTGCCAGCAGTTTGAATCGAATGGGCCTGAACACTGAAGCTTTCTTT	CASSLNRMGLNTEAFF
.	TRBJ2-5	13	.	TRBV23-1	TGCGCCAGCAGTCAATCGATAGGCGAGACCCAGTACTTC	CASSQSIGETQYF
.	TRBJ1-2	10	.	TRBV6-6	TGTGCCAGCAGTGATGGTGGCCACACCTTC	CASSDGGHTF
TRBD1	TRBJ1-5	15	.	TRBV12-3/TRBV12-4	TGTGCCAGCAGCGGGACAGGGTATAGCAATCAGCCCCAGCATTTT	CASSGTGYSNQPQHF
.	TRBJ2-7	15	.	TRBV5-8	TGTGCCAGCAGCTTGGCCGGTTCGGGTGGAGCAAGATCGCGCTTC	CASSLAGSGGARSRF
.	TRBJ2-5	14	.	TRBV3-1	TGTGCCAGCAGCCAAGACCGCCCGATAGAGACCCAGTACTTC	CASSQDRPIETQYF
.	TRBJ2-7	16	few	TRBV15	TGTGCCACCAGCAGAGATCGGAGTAGCGTTTCCTACGAGCAGTACTTC	CATSRDRSSVSYEQYF
TRBD1	TRBJ1-4	12	.	TRBV7-9	TGTGCCAGCAGCGCGGGACAGATTAAGCTGTTTTTT	CASSAGQIKLFF
.	TRBJ2-1	11	.	TRBV7-9	TGTGCCAGCAGCTTAGCCCAGGAGCAGTTCTTC	CASSLAQEQFF
.	TRBJ2-5	15	few	TRBV5-6	TGTGCCAGCACCCTAACTCCCGGGGGCGAGGAGACCCAGTACTTC	CASTLTPGGEETQYF
TRBD1	TRBJ2-5	15	once	TRBV29-1	TGCAGCGTTGAGAGCTCCGGGGACAGCCAAGAGACCCAGTACTTC	CSVESSGDSQETQYF
.	TRBJ2-1	15	few	TRBV12-3/TRBV12-4	TGTGCCAGCAGGACCGCAGGGAGCTCCTACAATGAGCAGTTCTTC	CASRTAGSSYNEQFF
TRBD2	TRBJ2-7	14	.	TRBV20-1	TGCAGTGCTAGATTTGGGGGGGGCTCCTACGAGCAGTACTTC	CSARFGGGSYEQYF
.	TRBJ2-7	16	few	TRBV11-2	TGTGCCAGCAGCTTAAGTGTCCGGGGGTCCTCCTACGAGCAGTACTTC	CASSLSVRGSSYEQYF
.	TRBJ2-5	13	.	TRBV12-3/TRBV12-4	TGTGCCAGCACCCCGGGGATTCAAGAGACCCAGTACTTC	CASTPGIQETQYF
.	TRBJ2-5	13	many	TRBV20-1	TGCAGTGCTAGAGAGTGGGCCAGAGAGACCCAGTACTTC	CSAREWARETQYF
.	TRBJ2-7	16	.	TRBV10-3	TGTGCCACAGGCAAGAGGGGGGTTGAAGGGGCCTACGAGCAGTACTTC	CATGKRGVEGAYEQYF
.	TRBJ2-5	13	few	TRBV12-3/TRBV12-4	TGTGCCAGCAGTTTCGGCCGCGCGGAGACCCAGTACTTC	CASSFGRAETQYF
TRBD2	TRBJ2-1	18	.	TRBV5-6	TGTGCCAGCAGCTTCGGCTACGGGGGGGATATACAATATGGTGAGCAGTTCTTC	CASSFGYGGDIQYGEQFF
.	TRBJ1-1	12	.	TRBV20-1	TGCAGTGCACCAGACACGAACACTGAAGCTTTCTTT	CSAPDTNTEAFF
.	TRBJ2-5	14	few	TRBV7-9	TGTGCCAGCAGCTTAGCAACTAGCCAAGAGACCCAGTACTTC	CASSLATSQETQYF
.	TRBJ1-1	14	few	TRBV6-5	TGTGCCAGCAGTTACTACGCCGGGAACACTGAAGCTTTCTTT	CASSYYAGNTEAFF
TRBD1	TRBJ2-1	15	.	TRBV30	TGTGCCTGGAGAATCGACGGACAGGCCTACAATGAGCAGTTCTTC	CAWRIDGQAYNEQFF
.	TRBJ2-5	15	.	TRBV20-1	TGCAGTGCTCCCCGGTTTGTAGGAGGCCAAGAGACCCAGTACTTC	CSAPRFVGGQETQYF
TRBD1	TRBJ1-2	13	few	TRBV4-1	TGCGCCAGCAGCGGGACAGGGTTCTATGGCTACACCTTC	CASSGTGFYGYTF
.	TRBJ2-7	13	.	TRBV10-3	TGTGCCATCAGTGACCCCACAGGGTTTGAGCAGTACTTC	CAISDPTGFEQYF
.	TRBJ2-3	15	.	TRBV28	TGTGCCAGCAGTTTAAGGGCAGGACGCACAGATACGCAGTATTTT	CASSLRAGRTDTQYF
TRBD1	TRBJ2-1	18	few	TRBV29-1	TGCAGCGCTCTAGGACGGGACAGAATACCAGACTCCTACAATGAGCAGTTCTTC	CSALGRDRIPDSYNEQFF
.	TRBJ2-1	13	few	TRBV20-1	TGCAGTGCTACCCCGACACGGTACAATGAGCAGTTCTTC	CSATPTRYNEQFF
.	TRBJ2-1	15	.	TRBV7-6	TGTGCCAGCAGCCCCAGGGCAGCCCCCGAAGGTGAGCAGTTCTTC	CASSPRAAPEGEQFF
TRBD2	TRBJ2-3	15	many	TRBV12-3/TRBV12-4	TGTGCCAGCAGCGAAGCGGGGGGCGTCACAGATACGCAGTATTTT	CASSEAGGVTDTQYF
.	TRBJ2-1	12	.	TRBV2	TGTGCCAGCAGTGACCGGGACAATGAGCAGTTCTTC	CASSDRDNEQFF
.	TRBJ1-2	12	.	TRBV5-5	TGTGCCAGCAGCTTAATCCGCCAAGGCTACACCTTC	CASSLIRQGYTF
TRBD2	TRBJ2-3	13	many	TRBV7-9	TGTGCCAGCAGCTCCCCGGGAGGGGATACGCAGTATTTT	CASSSPGGDTQYF
TRBD1	TRBJ1-2	17	few	TRBV3-1	TGTGCCAGCAGCAAGCGCTCCGGGACAGGGAAGAACTATGGCTACACCTTC	CASSKRSGTGKNYGYTF
.	TRBJ2-3	17	few	TRBV5-5	TGTGCCAGCAGCCCCGTCCAGGCAGGCTACGGGGCAGATACGCAGTATTTT	CASSPVQAGYGADTQYF
.	TRBJ2-1	13	.	TRBV20-1	TGCAGTGCTCCTACTGTGGTGATTGGTGAGCAGTTCTTC	CSAPTVVIGEQFF
.	TRBJ2-7	13	few	TRBV15	TGTGCCACCAGCAGTGCAAACGATTACGAGCAGTACTTC	CATSSANDYEQYF